These 14 T cell receptor beta chains were sequenced from one sample in a study of spatial heterogeneity in lung cancer. Time point: sample taken at primary tumor resection. The input material, whole RNA from tumor, nontumor lung or frozen PBMC, was sequenced unsorted. MiXCR was run by TCRdb on the 5' RACE reads, yielding one entry per CDR3 protein. The data show over 75,000 distinct CDR3 sequences, roughly a fifth seen once. This material consisted of PBMCs, taken at surgery. The receptors come from a male donor with early-stage non-small cell lung cancer.

This sequence joins TRBV9 and TRBJ1-6; D ambiguous. V shed 3 bases and J shed 1 base, with 8 bases lying between them. Germline V lookup: CDR1 SGDLS, CDR2 YYNGEE. The CDR3 runs to 15 residues. CDR3 coding DNA: TGTGCCAGCAGCGCGCCGGGGTCCTATAATTCACCCCTCCACTTT. Its protein is CASSAPGSYNSPLHF.

The chain couples TRBV5-1 to TRBJ1-1; D remains unclear. This CDR3 comprises 14 residues. Trimming removed 0 bases at V and 1 base at J, with 7 bases between. CDR1 and CDR2 (germline): SGHRS, YFSETQ. The CDR3 DNA reads as TGCGCCAGCAGCTTGGCCGATGGGAACACTGAAGCTTTCTTT. It codes for CASSLADGNTEAFF.

This clonotype was counted between two and nine times. V is TRBV20-1 and J is TRBJ2-3; TRBD2 might be the D (6 bases). CDR3 size: 15 residues. Germline V lookup: CDR1 DFQATT, CDR2 SNEGSKA (reference sequence). Trimming shortened V by 2 bases and J by 1 base, and 13 bases separated the two germline ends. DNA of the CDR3: TGCAGTGCTAGAAACCGGGACTTTGGCACAGATACGCAGTATTTT. Translated: CSARNRDFGTDTQYF.

This clonotype has only a few counts. The V call is TRBV28, the J call TRBJ2-5; 7 bases fit TRBD1. The CDR3 is made up of 15 amino acids. V trimming: 7 bases; J trimming: 3 bases; junction bases outside the gene matches: 11. Germline V gene lookup returns CDR1 MDHEN and CDR2 SYDVKM. The DNA of the CDR3 is TGTGCCAGCACCATACCTGAGGGGGCGAAAGAGACCCAGTACTTC. Residues: CASTIPEGAKETQYF.

This clonotype appeared many times. The chain combines TRBV4-1 with TRBJ2-7; unclear D gene. Trimming pared 4 bases from V and 3 bases from J, leaving 16 bases between. The CDR3 sequence is 15 residues long. The germline V gene encodes CDR1 MGHRA and CDR2 YSYEKL. The CDR3 is CASSPVGRKGYEQYF. In DNA form, the CDR3 reads TGCGCCAGCAGCCCCGTAGGGCGAAAGGGCTACGAGCAGTACTTC.

The V call is TRBV20-1, the J call TRBJ1-1, with TRBD1 identical over 9 bases. J lost 5 bases, V lost 2 bases, and 18 bases had no gene match. In germline, CDR1 is DFQATT, CDR2 SNEGSKA (reference sequence). This CDR3 spans 18 amino acids. Here the CDR3 DNA reads TGCAGTGCTAGAAGTGCTCACCCGGGACAGGGTAGGGGAACTGAAGCTTTCTTT. This translates into CSARSAHPGQGRGTEAFF.

This clonotype has a handful of counts. The J gene is TRBJ1-1, the V gene TRBV3-1; D remains unclear. The CDR3 is made up of 13 amino acids. Trimming took off 6 bases at V and 7 bases at J, with 15 bases between the two ends. Germline CDR1 is LGHDT and CDR2 is YNNKEL (reference sequence). CDR3 region: CASSLPQYGEAFF. In nucleotides, the CDR3 is TGTGCCAGCAGTCTCCCCCAATATGGTGAAGCTTTCTTT.

This sequence joins TRBV6-2 or TRBV6-3 and TRBJ1-4; no reliable D call. Between the trimmed V and J ends, which lost 4 bases and 1 base, there was a span of 10 bases. Per germline, CDR1 MNHEY and CDR2 SVGEGT. The CDR3 has 15 residues. The CDR3 protein is CASSFGGETNEKLFF. DNA for the CDR3: TGTGCCAGCAGTTTCGGAGGTGAAACTAATGAAAAACTGTTTTTT.

The V gene is TRBV4-2, the J gene TRBJ2-7, with 12 bases identical to TRBD2. Germline-derived CDR1 and CDR2 are LGHNA and YNFKEQ. CDR3 length: 15 amino acids. The V gene end was trimmed by 1 base and the J gene end by 5 bases; junction bases not matched to a gene: 3. CDR3 sequence (DNA): TGTGCCAGCAGCCAAGGACTAGCGGGAGTGAACGAGCAGTACTTC. It codes for CASSQGLAGVNEQYF.

The V and J genes are TRBV11-2 and TRBJ1-4; D might be TRBD1 (5 bases). Trimming took off 1 base at V and 7 bases at J, with 16 bases between the two ends. This CDR3 contains 16 residues. Looked up from germline, CDR1 is SGHAT and CDR2 is FQNNGV. The CDR3 is CASSLAGQGRAEKLFF. The DNA for the CDR3 is TGTGCCAGCAGCTTAGCTGGGCAGGGCAGGGCTGAAAAACTGTTTTTT.

This clonotype appeared many times. This sequence joins TRBV20-1 and TRBJ2-3; tentatively, D is TRBD2 (6 bases). CDR3 length equals 14 residues. V was clipped by 6 bases and J by 2 bases, with 15 bases between them. The V gene's germline CDR1 is DFQATT and CDR2 SNEGSKA (reference sequence). The CDR3 DNA follows: TGCAGTGCGAGCAGGACTATTAACACAGATACGCAGTATTTT. Its translation: CSASRTINTDTQYF.

This clonotype was counted many times. This rearrangement joins TRBV7-6 to TRBJ1-1; weak D call: TRBD1 (5 bases). CDR3 length equals 13 residues. Germline assignment: CDR1 SGHVS and CDR2 FNYEAQ. Trimming pared 1 base from V and 4 bases from J, leaving 7 bases between. The CDR3: CASSLGTSTEAFF. The CDR3 bases are TGTGCCAGCAGCTTAGGGACAAGCACTGAAGCTTTCTTT.

This clonotype was detected many times. The chain links TRBV7-6 to TRBJ2-3; D not resolved. V gave up 4 bases and J gave up 4 bases, with 6 bases separating them. The CDR3 spans 12 residues. Per germline, CDR1 SGHVS and CDR2 FNYEAQ. The CDR3 region is CASSSGADTQYF. CDR3 nucleotide sequence: TGTGCCAGCAGCTCTGGAGCAGATACGCAGTATTTT.

This clonotype occurred a few times. The V gene is TRBV7-2, the J gene TRBJ2-3; TRBD2 matches 10 bases. This CDR3 has 16 amino acids. Germline CDR1 reads SGHTA; CDR2 reads FQGNSA. The trim removed 5 bases at V and 3 bases at J, leaving 8 bases unmatched. The CDR3 coding sequence is TGTGCCAGCAGCAACCTAGCGGGAGTGGGGACAGATACGCAGTATTTT. Protein sequence: CASSNLAGVGTDTQYF.